This is a list of T cell receptor beta chains from one sample in a study of blood T cell repertoires in COVID-19. Measured with immunoSEQ multiplex PCR; TCRdb has only the in-frame clones, and not every one. Of fewer than 500,000 clones listed, around 87% are singletons. Source material: PBMCs or T cells enriched from blood (not recorded which). These receptors all stem from a man aged 25-45 years who had recovered from COVID-19. Both conserved end residues are part of each CDR3. The D gene is left open where the match is weak. Clone size is stated in some rows and not others, as once, few, many or a class when expanded.

>16|-|once|TRBV3-1/TRBV3-2|TRBJ1-1
CASSQYKQGANTEAFF
TGTGCCAGCAGCCAGTATAAACAGGGCGCGAACACTGAAGCTTTCTTT
>15|TRBD1|-|TRBV4-2|TRBJ1-5
CASSRTGEGNQPQHF
TGTGCCAGCAGCCGGACAGGGGAGGGAAATCAGCCCCAGCATTTT
>14|TRBD1|-|TRBV11-2|TRBJ2-5
CASSLEGQQETQYF
TGTGCCAGCAGCTTAGAGGGACAGCAAGAGACCCAGTACTTC
>16|-|-|TRBV10-3|TRBJ2-3
CAISDFGGLSTDTQYF
TGTGCCATCAGTGATTTCGGGGGGCTAAGCACAGATACGCAGTATTTT
>13|-|-|TRBV7-9|TRBJ1-2
CASSRDWNYGYTF
TGTGCCAGCAGCCGGGACTGGAACTATGGCTACACCTTC
>13|-|-|TRBV7-9|TRBJ2-1
CASSRGSYNEQFF
TGTGCCAGCTCGAGAGGCTCCTACAATGAGCAGTTCTTC
>14|-|-|TRBV5-1|TRBJ2-6
CASSFGSGANVLTF
TGCGCCAGCAGCTTCGGCTCTGGGGCCAACGTCCTGACTTTC
>16|-|-|TRBV18|TRBJ2-4
CASSPRAGLAKNIQYF
TGTGCCAGCTCACCACGGGCAGGACTAGCCAAAAACATTCAGTACTTC
>16|-|-|TRBV4-1|TRBJ1-1
CASSQDHGTRNTEAFF
TGCGCCAGCAGCCAAGACCACGGGACACGGAACACTGAAGCTTTCTTT
>15|-|-|TRBV2|TRBJ2-7
CASRPGGASSYEQYF
TGTGCCAGCAGACCCGGAGGGGCAAGCTCCTACGAGCAGTACTTC
>14|TRBD1|-|TRBV6-5|TRBJ1-1
CASTNRGPHTEAFF
TGTGCCAGCACCAACAGGGGGCCCCACACTGAAGCTTTCTTT